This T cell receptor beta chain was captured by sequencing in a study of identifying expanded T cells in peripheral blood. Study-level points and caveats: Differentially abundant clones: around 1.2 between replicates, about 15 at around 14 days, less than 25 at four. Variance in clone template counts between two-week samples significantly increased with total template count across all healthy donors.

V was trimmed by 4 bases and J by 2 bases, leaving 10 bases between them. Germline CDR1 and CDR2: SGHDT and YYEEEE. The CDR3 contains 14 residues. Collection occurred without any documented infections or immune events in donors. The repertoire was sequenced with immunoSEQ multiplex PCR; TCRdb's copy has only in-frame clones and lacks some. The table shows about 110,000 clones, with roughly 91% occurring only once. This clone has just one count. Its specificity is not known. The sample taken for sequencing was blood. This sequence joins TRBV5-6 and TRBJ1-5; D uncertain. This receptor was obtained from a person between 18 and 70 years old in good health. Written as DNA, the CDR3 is TGTGCCAGCAGCCTGGGCCCAGGCAATCAGCCCCAGCATTTT. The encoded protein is CASSLGPGNQPQHF. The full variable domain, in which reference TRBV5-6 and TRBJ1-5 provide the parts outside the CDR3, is DAGVTQSPTHLIKTRGQQVTLRCSPKSGHDTVSWYQQALGQGPQFIFQYYEEEERQRGNFPDRFSGHQFPNYSSELNVNALLLGDSALYLCASSLGPGNQPQHFGDGTRLSIL.